This TCR beta chain emerged from a study of cytomegalovirus exposure and HLA in healthy donors. Germline CDR1 reads SGHAT; CDR2 reads FQDESV (reference sequence). The CDR3 covers 14 residues. V was pared by 5 bases and J by 2 bases, with 12 bases between. This clone showed up just a few times. PCR primers comprised 60 Vbeta and 13 Jbeta primers. Sequencing was performed with immunoSEQ multiplex PCR; in TCRdb, only in-frame clones are kept and a portion is missing. This sample has over 150,000 clones, with 70% to 75% found just once. The receptor was derived from a male donor in good health and CMV-seronegative. This chain uses TRBV11-1 with TRBJ1-2; D is unclear. The sequencing input was PBMCs. Written as DNA, the CDR3 is TGTGCCAGCAGCCCCTCGCGGATGAACTATGGCTACACCTTC. It specifies CASSPSRMNYGYTF.